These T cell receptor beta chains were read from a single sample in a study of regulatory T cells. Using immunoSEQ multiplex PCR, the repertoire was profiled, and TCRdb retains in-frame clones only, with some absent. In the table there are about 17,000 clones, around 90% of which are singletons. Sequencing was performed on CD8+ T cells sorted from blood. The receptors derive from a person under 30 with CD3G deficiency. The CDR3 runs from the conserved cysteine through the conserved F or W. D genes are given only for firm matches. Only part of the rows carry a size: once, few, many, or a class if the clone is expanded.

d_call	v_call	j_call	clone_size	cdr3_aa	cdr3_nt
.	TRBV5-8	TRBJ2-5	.	CASSLGLAAQETQYF	TGTGCCAGCAGCTTGGGTTTAGCGGCTCAAGAGACCCAGTACTTC
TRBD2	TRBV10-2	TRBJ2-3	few	CASTQAGGEDTQYF	TGCGCCAGTACTCAGGCGGGGGGGGAGGATACGCAGTATTTT
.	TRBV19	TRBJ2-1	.	CASSIAPAREQFF	TGTGCCAGTAGTATCGCTCCGGCTCGGGAGCAGTTCTTC
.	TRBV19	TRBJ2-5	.	CASSIGTSQGQDEETQYF	TGTGCCAGTAGTATAGGGACTAGCCAGGGACAGGACGAAGAGACCCAGTACTTC
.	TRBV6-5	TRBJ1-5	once	CASSSSGPPGIEPQHF	TGTGCCAGCAGTTCCTCGGGACCCCCGGGGATTGAGCCCCAGCATTTT
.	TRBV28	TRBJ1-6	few	CASSFQSYNSPLHF	TGTGCCAGCAGTTTTCAGAGCTATAATTCACCCCTCCACTTT
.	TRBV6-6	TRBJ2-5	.	CASSSPQETQYF	TGTGCCAGCAGTTCGCCTCAAGAGACCCAGTACTTC
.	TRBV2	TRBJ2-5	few	CARQGGETQYF	TGTGCTCGTCAGGGCGGGGAGACCCAGTACTTC
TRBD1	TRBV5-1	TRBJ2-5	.	CASSLGDRGEEETQYF	TGCGCCAGCAGCTTGGGTGACAGGGGGGAAGAAGAGACCCAGTACTTC
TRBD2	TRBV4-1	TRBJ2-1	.	CASSQYLAGASYNEQFF	TGCGCCAGCAGCCAATACTTAGCGGGAGCGTCCTACAATGAGCAGTTCTTC
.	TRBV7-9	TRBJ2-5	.	CASSLVAAQETQYF	TGTGCCAGCAGCTTAGTTGCAGCCCAAGAGACCCAGTACTTC
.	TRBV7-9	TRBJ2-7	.	CASSPSASYEQYF	TGTGCCAGCTCCCCGTCTGCGTCCTACGAGCAGTACTTC
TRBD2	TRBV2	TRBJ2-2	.	CASVLAGSTGELFF	TGTGCCAGCGTCCTAGCGGGGAGCACCGGAGAGCTGTTTTTT
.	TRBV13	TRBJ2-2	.	CASSNIGTGELFF	TGTGCCAGCAGCAATATTGGCACCGGGGAGCTGTTTTTT
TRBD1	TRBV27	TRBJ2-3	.	CASYPTGGDTDTQYF	TGTGCCAGTTACCCTACAGGGGGCGACACAGATACGCAGTATTTT
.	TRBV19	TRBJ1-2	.	CASSPPYRAGGYTF	TGTGCCAGTAGTCCCCCGTACAGGGCGGGTGGCTACACCTTC
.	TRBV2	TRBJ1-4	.	CASIQGSGNEKLFF	TGTGCCAGCATCCAGGGATCAGGAAATGAAAAACTGTTTTTT
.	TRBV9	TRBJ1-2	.	CASSVDFRWTRGGYTF	TGTGCCAGCAGCGTAGATTTCCGGTGGACTCGAGGTGGCTACACCTTC
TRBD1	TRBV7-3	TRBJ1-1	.	CASSPGTVAEAFF	TGTGCCAGCAGCCCTGGGACAGTTGCTGAAGCTTTCTTT
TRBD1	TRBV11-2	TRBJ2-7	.	CASSQGQGYEQYF	TGTGCCAGCAGCCAGGGACAGGGGTACGAGCAGTACTTC
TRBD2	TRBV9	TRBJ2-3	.	CASSPDSGGGTDTQYF	TGTGCCAGCAGCCCCGACAGCGGGGGTGGAACAGATACGCAGTATTTT
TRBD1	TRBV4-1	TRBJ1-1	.	CASSRPGTASEAFF	TGCGCCAGCAGCCGGCCCGGGACAGCATCTGAAGCTTTCTTT
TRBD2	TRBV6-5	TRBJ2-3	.	CASSLAGSTDTQYF	TGTGCCAGCAGTTTAGCGGGGAGCACAGATACGCAGTATTTT
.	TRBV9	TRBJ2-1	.	CASRGTGGDEQFF	TGTGCCAGCAGGGGGACCGGAGGGGATGAGCAGTTCTTC
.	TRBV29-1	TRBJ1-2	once	CSPRGVGYTF	TGCAGCCCGAGGGGGGTGGGCTACACCTTC
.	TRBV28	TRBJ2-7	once	CASSFLADPRQYF	TGTGCCAGCAGTTTCCTGGCAGACCCTAGGCAGTACTTC
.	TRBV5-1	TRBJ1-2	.	CASSGASGYTF	TGCGCCAGCAGCGGGGCTTCGGGCTACACCTTC
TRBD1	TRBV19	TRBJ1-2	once	CASSPGQGYGYTF	TGTGCCAGTAGTCCGGGACAGGGTTATGGCTACACCTTC
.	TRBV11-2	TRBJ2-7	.	CASSPGGTAYEQYF	TGTGCCAGCAGCCCGGGGGGCACCGCCTACGAGCAGTACTTC
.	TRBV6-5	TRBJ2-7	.	CASSFGGEPYEQYF	TGTGCCAGCAGTTTCGGCGGAGAGCCCTACGAGCAGTACTTC
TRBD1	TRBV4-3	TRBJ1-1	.	CASSAGTGGNTEAFF	TGCGCCAGCAGCGCCGGGACAGGGGGGAACACTGAAGCTTTCTTT
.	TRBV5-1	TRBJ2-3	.	CASLKGGAWTDTQYF	TGCGCCAGCCTAAAGGGGGGGGCTTGGACAGATACGCAGTATTTT
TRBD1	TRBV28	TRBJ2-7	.	CASSYDREGEQYF	TGTGCCAGCAGTTACGACAGGGAAGGCGAGCAGTACTTC
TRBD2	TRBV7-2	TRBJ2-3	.	CASSLGGGSLSDTQYF	TGTGCCAGCAGCTTAGGAGGCGGGAGCTTGTCAGATACGCAGTATTTT
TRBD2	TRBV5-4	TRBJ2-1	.	CASSWSGGVYEQFF	TGTGCCAGCAGCTGGAGCGGGGGGGTATATGAGCAGTTCTTC
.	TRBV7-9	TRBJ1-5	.	CASSLNSNQPQHF	TGTGCCAGCAGCTTGAATAGCAATCAGCCCCAGCATTTT
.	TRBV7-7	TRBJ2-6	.	CASSGVVVPQSRANVLTF	TGTGCCAGCAGCGGGGTTGTAGTGCCACAAAGTCGGGCCAACGTCCTGACTTTC
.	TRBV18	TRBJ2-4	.	CASSPDVVPKNIQYF	TGTGCCAGCTCACCAGACGTGGTGCCCAAAAACATTCAGTACTTC
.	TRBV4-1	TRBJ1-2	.	CASSLREGRNYGYTF	TGCGCCAGCAGCCTCCGGGAGGGGAGGAACTATGGCTACACCTTC
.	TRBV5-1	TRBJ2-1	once	CASSLEGAEQFF	TGCGCCAGCAGCTTGGAAGGTGCTGAGCAGTTCTTC
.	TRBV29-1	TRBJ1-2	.	CSVEVGGGGYGYTF	TGCAGCGTTGAAGTTGGAGGGGGAGGATATGGCTACACCTTC
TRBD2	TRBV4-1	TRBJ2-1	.	CASSQISGNEQFF	TGCGCCAGCAGCCAAATTAGCGGGAATGAGCAGTTCTTC
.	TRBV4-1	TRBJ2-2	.	CASSPNVVGRELFF	TGCGCCAGCAGCCCAAACGTGGTAGGCCGGGAGCTGTTTTTT
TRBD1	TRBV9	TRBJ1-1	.	CASSKSGGAGAEAFF	TGTGCCAGCAGCAAGTCAGGGGGCGCAGGGGCTGAAGCTTTCTTT
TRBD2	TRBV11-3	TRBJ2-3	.	CASSPRTSGGPDTQYF	TGTGCCAGCAGCCCGAGGACTAGCGGGGGACCAGATACGCAGTATTTT
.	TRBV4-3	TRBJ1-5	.	CASSQDQDQPQHF	TGCGCCAGCAGCCAAGATCAGGACCAGCCCCAGCATTTT
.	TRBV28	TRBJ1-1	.	CASSFRGSGTEAFF	TGTGCCAGCAGTTTTCGGGGGTCGGGCACTGAAGCTTTCTTT
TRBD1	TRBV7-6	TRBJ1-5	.	CASSLGADRVGNQPQHF	TGTGCCAGCAGCCTAGGGGCGGACAGGGTTGGCAATCAGCCCCAGCATTTT
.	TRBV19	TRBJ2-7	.	CASSISRAYEQYF	TGTGCCAGTAGTATCTCCAGGGCCTACGAGCAGTACTTC
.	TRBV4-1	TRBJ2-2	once	CASSLKRGGNTGELFF	TGCGCCAGCAGCCTTAAAAGGGGAGGGAACACCGGGGAGCTGTTTTTT
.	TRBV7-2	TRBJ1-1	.	CASSLIGEAFF	TGTGCCAGCAGCTTAATTGGCGAAGCTTTCTTT
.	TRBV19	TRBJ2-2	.	CASSPRPGELFF	TGTGCCAGTAGTCCCCGTCCCGGGGAGCTGTTTTTT
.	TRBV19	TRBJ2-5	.	CASSTWTDQETQYF	TGTGCCAGTAGTACCTGGACGGACCAAGAGACCCAGTACTTC